The 8 T cell receptor beta chains below were found in one sample sequenced in a study of T cells in women clearing cervical HPV infection. Produced via immunoSEQ multiplex PCR; TCRdb's table is partial and in-frame only. Recorded here are some 32,000 clones; the top ten clones represent 2.5% to 3.5%. The sequencing sample was made of blood buffy coat. All receptors come from a woman between 18 and 69 years old with a cervical HPV16 infection that either progressed to CIN3+ or cleared (not recorded which).

CDR3 in amino acids: CASKSGGGKNIYTF. The CDR3 bases that were read are TGTGCCAGTAAAAGCGGGGGAGGGAAAAACATC. The chain recombines TRBV19 with TRBJ1-2, with D maybe TRBD1 (5 bases). Read coverage stops 3 residues before the CDR3 terminus; the germline J gene supplies the remainder. In germline, CDR1 is LNHDA, CDR2 SQIVND (reference sequence). This CDR3 is built from 14 residues.

Details on this clone: The CDR3 goes on 3 residues after the read ends, and that part is filled in from the germline J gene. The chain uses TRBV12-3 or TRBV12-4 and TRBJ2-7; the D gene is possibly TRBD1 (6 bases). This CDR3 spans 14 amino acids. V lost 5 bases to trimming and J lost 4 bases, with 15 bases between them. The CDR3: CASSPLGTPYEQYF. CDR3 DNA (partial): TGTGCCAGCAGTCCCCTCGGGACACCTTACGAG.

The CDR3 reads CSARVGGRGTNTGELFF. The CDR3 DNA, read in part, is TGCAGTGCTAGAGTGGGGGGGCGCGGTACGAACACCGGGGAG. The rearrangement joins TRBV20-1 to TRBJ2-2; a weak D match, TRBD2 (7 bases). The sequence runs out 3 residues before the end of the CDR3; the remainder is reconstructed from the germline J gene. CDR1 is DFQATT, CDR2 SNEGSKA, per germline (reference sequence). V dropped 1 base and J dropped 0 bases, with 15 bases sitting between them. The CDR3 length is 17 residues.

A word on this clone: The missing CDR3 end, 3 residues past where the read stops, is filled in from the germline J gene. This chain connects TRBV5-1 to TRBJ1-2, with D possibly matching TRBD1 (6 bases). The CDR3 totals 12 residues. Germline V gene sequence: CDR1 SGHRS, CDR2 YFSETQ. The sequenced part of the CDR3 DNA is TGCGCCAGCAGCCCACAGGGTTGGGGC. Encoded protein: CASSPQGWG. From start to end, the CDR3 is CASSPQGWGYTF.

Comment on this clone: The missing CDR3 end, 3 residues past where the read stops, is filled in from the germline J gene. The V call is TRBV6-1, the J call TRBJ1-1; D might be TRBD1 (5 bases). V dropped 3 bases and J dropped 3 bases, with 5 bases sitting between them. Germline V gene sequence: CDR1 MNHNS, CDR2 SASEGT. The CDR3 length is 12 residues. CDR3 bases read: TGTGCCAGCAGTGACAGGGACACTGAA. This encodes CASSDRDTE. The whole CDR3 region reads CASSDRDTEAFF.

Worth noting for this clone: The read falls 3 residues short of the CDR3 end, and the missing part is taken from the germline J gene. The chain uses TRBV18 and TRBJ1-4, with D possibly matching TRBD1 (5 bases). Germline V CDR1 and CDR2: KGHSH, LQKENI. V lost 1 base to trimming and J lost 5 bases, with 8 bases between them. This CDR3 has 14 residues. The CDR3 protein is CASSPQGSNEKLFF. CDR3 DNA, as far as it was read: TGTGCCAGCTCACCACAGGGGTCAAATGAAAAA.

This CDR3 reads CASSWGGADTQYF. Partial CDR3 DNA: TGTGCCAGCTCCTGGGGGGGGGCAGATACG. This chain joins TRBV5-5 and TRBJ2-3; 7 bases map to TRBD2. The read ends 3 residues shy of where the CDR3 ends; the end is completed using the germline J gene. This CDR3 is built from 13 residues. V shed 7 bases, J shed 4 bases, and the junction held 6 bases outside the gene matches. Germline values: CDR1 SGHKS, CDR2 YYEKEE (reference sequence).

For this clone: The CDR3 end is not reached by the read, which stops 3 residues before it; the germline J gene fills it in. The V call is TRBV2, the J call TRBJ2-5; D may be TRBD1 or TRBD2 (5 bases each). V lost 8 bases and J lost 1, with 11 bases in between. The CDR3 has 13 residues. Germline-derived CDR1 and CDR2 are SNHLY and FYNNEI. The CDR3 sequence is CASQRGIQETQYF. The sequenced part of the CDR3 DNA is TGTGCCAGCCAGAGGGGCATCCAAGAGACC.